This is a list of T cell receptor beta chains from one sample in a study of cytomegalovirus exposure and HLA in healthy donors. This table comes from immunoSEQ multiplex PCR, and its TCRdb copy is limited to in-frame clones, with some not included. The sample holds some 240,000 clones, approximately 83% seen once. Material for sequencing was PBMCs. The receptors come from a woman in her 30s in good health and CMV-seropositive. Each CDR3 is given with its conserved first and last residue. D genes are given only for firm matches. The size entry is marked missing in some rows and otherwise reads once, few, many or a size class.

size	V	D	J	DNA	CDR3
.	TRBV5-1	TRBD1	TRBJ2-7	TGCGCCAGCAGCTTAGGGACAGGGACTCTCTACGAGCAGTACTTC	CASSLGTGTLYEQYF
.	TRBV18	TRBD2	TRBJ2-1	TGTGCCAGCAAGGGGCTAGCGGGAGGGAGCTCCTACAATGAGCAGTTCTTC	CASKGLAGGSSYNEQFF
.	TRBV27	.	TRBJ1-4	TGTGCCAGCAATAAACAGGGACCTAGGGAAAAACTGTTTTTT	CASNKQGPREKLFF
.	TRBV5-1	TRBD1	TRBJ2-5	TGCGCCAGCAGCCTTCCGGGGACAGCACAAGAGACCCAGTACTTC	CASSLPGTAQETQYF
.	TRBV29-1	.	TRBJ1-3	TGCAGCGTTGTTCCGCCGAGCTCTGGAAACACCATATATTTT	CSVVPPSSGNTIYF
.	TRBV27	TRBD1	TRBJ1-3	TGTGCCAGCAGTTTCTCAGGGGGCGCGGGAAACACCATATATTTT	CASSFSGGAGNTIYF
.	TRBV4-2	.	TRBJ2-1	TGTGCCAGCAGTCCTACAACCGGGACTGGGGATGAGCAGTTCTTC	CASSPTTGTGDEQFF
.	TRBV29-1	.	TRBJ2-6	TGCAGCGTTAAAGCTCCTGGGGCCAACGTCCTGACTTTC	CSVKAPGANVLTF
.	TRBV12-5	.	TRBJ1-5	TGTGCTAGTGGGGAGGCAAGGAATCAGCCCCAGCATTTT	CASGEARNQPQHF
.	TRBV27	TRBD1	TRBJ1-4	TGTGCCAGCAGTTTACACACAGGGGATGATTTTGAAAAACTGTTTTTT	CASSLHTGDDFEKLFF
once	TRBV7-9	TRBD1	TRBJ2-7	TGTGCCAGCAGCAGGACAGGGAGGGAGCAGTACTTC	CASSRTGREQYF
.	TRBV14	.	TRBJ2-5	TGTGCCAGCAGCCAAGCCTACCGAGGAGAGACCCAGTACTTC	CASSQAYRGETQYF
.	TRBV27	TRBD2	TRBJ2-6	TGTGCCAGCAGTGTTACTAGCGGGAGGGACTCTGGGGCCAACGTCCTGACTTTC	CASSVTSGRDSGANVLTF
.	TRBV28	TRBD2	TRBJ2-2	TGTGCCAGCAGTCCCTACGGACTAGCGGGAGGGAGCGACACCGGGGAGCTGTTTTTT	CASSPYGLAGGSDTGELFF
once	TRBV14	.	TRBJ1-2	TGTGCCAGCAGCACTCGACAGGCGGGAGGGAATGGCTACACCTTC	CASSTRQAGGNGYTF
.	TRBV28	TRBD1	TRBJ1-1	TGTGCCAGCAGTCCCCCGCGGACAGGGACCCTCAACACTGAAGCTTTCTTT	CASSPPRTGTLNTEAFF
once	TRBV11-2	TRBD1	TRBJ1-5	TGTGCCAGCAGCTTAGGGGACAGGGAGTGGAATCAGCCCCAGCATTTT	CASSLGDREWNQPQHF
.	TRBV5-4	TRBD2	TRBJ2-3	TGTGCCAGCAGTGGCGGGAGGGGTTTCGCAGATACGCAGTATTTT	CASSGGRGFADTQYF
few	TRBV7-9	.	TRBJ1-5	TGTGCCAGCTCAACGGCAGGGGAACAGCCCCAGCATTTT	CASSTAGEQPQHF
.	TRBV2	.	TRBJ2-3	TGTGCCAGCAGAGAGGTAGCGACCCTCACAGATACGCAGTATTTT	CASREVATLTDTQYF
.	TRBV7-9	.	TRBJ1-1	TGTGCCAGCAGCTTGAGCTTACCGAACACTGAAGCTTTCTTT	CASSLSLPNTEAFF
once	TRBV25-1	.	TRBJ2-1	TGTGCCAGCTCTTCGGACAGCTACAATGAGCAGTTCTTC	CASSSDSYNEQFF
.	TRBV11-2	.	TRBJ1-1	TGTGCCAGCAGCTTAGGGGGGGGGCTTGATGAAGCTTTCTTT	CASSLGGGLDEAFF
.	TRBV5-1	.	TRBJ2-7	TGCGCCAGCAGCTTGGAGCCGGTATCCTCCTACGAGCAGTACTTC	CASSLEPVSSYEQYF
.	TRBV10-1	TRBD2	TRBJ2-1	TGCGCCAGCAGTGAGGCGGGAGTGTTGAGTGAGCAGTTCTTC	CASSEAGVLSEQFF
.	TRBV27	TRBD1	TRBJ2-1	TGTGCCAGCACCCAAACCGGGACAGGGGGCTACAATGAGCAGTTCTTC	CASTQTGTGGYNEQFF
.	TRBV5-1	TRBD2	TRBJ2-7	TGCGCCAGCAGATTGGTCCGGGTAGCGGGAGATGAGCAGTACTTC	CASRLVRVAGDEQYF
.	TRBV19	TRBD2	TRBJ2-2	TGTGCCAGTGGACCGCCGGGACTAGCGATGGGTACCGGGGAGCTGTTTTTT	CASGPPGLAMGTGELFF
.	TRBV27	TRBD2	TRBJ2-3	TGTGCCAGCAGTTTAGCGGGAGAGTCAGATACGCAGTATTTT	CASSLAGESDTQYF
.	TRBV6-1	.	TRBJ2-7	TGTGCCAGCAGGGAACCAGGGAAATACGAGCAGTACTTC	CASREPGKYEQYF
.	TRBV4-1	TRBD1	TRBJ2-5	TGCGCCAGCAGCCAAGTAGACAGGGGCCTGCTGGAGACCCAGTACTTC	CASSQVDRGLLETQYF
once	TRBV4-2	TRBD2	TRBJ2-1	TGTGCCAGCAGCCAAGATCGAAGACTAGCGGGAGCTGAGCAGTTCTTC	CASSQDRRLAGAEQFF
.	TRBV6-4	TRBD2	TRBJ2-1	TGTGCCAGCAGTGTAGCGGGAGGTACTTACAATGAGCAGTTCTTC	CASSVAGGTYNEQFF
.	TRBV28	.	TRBJ2-3	TGTGCCAGCAGTCCCAGAGCGGAGTCGAACACAGATACGCAGTATTTT	CASSPRAESNTDTQYF
.	TRBV11-2	.	TRBJ1-5	TGTGCCAGCAGCTCGGGGGTTAATCAGCCCCAGCATTTT	CASSSGVNQPQHF
.	TRBV5-1	TRBD2	TRBJ2-7	TGCGCCAGCAGCTCCGGGACTAGCGGGGCCTACGAGCAGTACTTC	CASSSGTSGAYEQYF
once	TRBV5-6	TRBD2	TRBJ2-5	TGTGCCAGCAGCTTGGTGTATAGCGGGAGTGAGACCCAGTACTTC	CASSLVYSGSETQYF
.	TRBV6-5	.	TRBJ2-7	TGTGCCAGCAGTTACGGGGGCGGAGGTACCTACGAGCAGTACTTC	CASSYGGGGTYEQYF
.	TRBV4-1	TRBD2	TRBJ2-7	TGCGCCAGCAGCTCGCCGGGACTAGCAAGCGAGCAGTACTTC	CASSSPGLASEQYF
.	TRBV9	TRBD2	TRBJ2-1	TGTGCCAGCAGCGTCACTAGCGGGAGGGGTAATGAGCAGTTCTTC	CASSVTSGRGNEQFF
.	TRBV30	.	TRBJ2-7	TGTGCCTGGGGGAGCGAGTTTTACGAGCAGTACTTC	CAWGSEFYEQYF
.	TRBV13	TRBD2	TRBJ2-5	TGTGCCAGCAGCTTACGTCGACTAGCGGGAGGGAGAGAGACCCAGTACTTC	CASSLRRLAGGRETQYF
few	TRBV2	.	TRBJ1-1	TGTGCCAGCAGCGGGCCGGGGAGGAACACTGAAGCTTTCTTT	CASSGPGRNTEAFF
.	TRBV18	TRBD1	TRBJ2-2	TGTGCCAGCTCACTTCTCGGGACAGGGGGTATCTTCACCGGGGAGCTGTTTTTT	CASSLLGTGGIFTGELFF
.	TRBV19	TRBD2	TRBJ2-7	TGTGCCAGTAGTATGCTAGCGGGGGATGCCTACGAGCAGTACTTC	CASSMLAGDAYEQYF
.	TRBV27	.	TRBJ2-1	TGTGCCAGCAGTTTTCGTGGGAGCGTTTCGGATGAGCAGTTCTTC	CASSFRGSVSDEQFF
.	TRBV27	.	TRBJ1-1	TGTGCCAGCAGTTTATCCCGACAAAACACTGAAGCTTTCTTT	CASSLSRQNTEAFF
.	TRBV7-9	.	TRBJ1-5	TGTGCCAGCAGCTATCTTGGCCAGGGGCCCCAGCATTTT	CASSYLGQGPQHF
.	TRBV5-1	TRBD1	TRBJ1-3	TGCGCCAGCAGCTACGGGACAGGGGCTGGAAACACCATATATTTT	CASSYGTGAGNTIYF
.	TRBV2	TRBD1	TRBJ2-3	TGTGCCAGCGGTCGACAGGGCGGCTCAGATACGCAGTATTTT	CASGRQGGSDTQYF
.	TRBV7-9	.	TRBJ2-6	TGTGCCAGCAGCCGCGGGACGGTGAGCTCTGGGGCCAACGTCCTGACTTTC	CASSRGTVSSGANVLTF
.	TRBV4-2	.	TRBJ2-7	TGTGCCAGCAGCCACAAGGCCACAGATCCTTTCTCCTACGAGCAGTACTTC	CASSHKATDPFSYEQYF
few	TRBV19	.	TRBJ1-3	TGTGCCAGAGGATTCAGGTTCTCTGGAAACACCATATATTTT	CARGFRFSGNTIYF
.	TRBV27	.	TRBJ2-7	TGTGCCAGCAGTTCCCCCTCCGGACTGTCTCCGCGGGGCGAGCAGTACTTC	CASSSPSGLSPRGEQYF
.	TRBV30	.	TRBJ2-7	TGTGCCTGGACTTTGGGGCAGACGGTGGACGAGCAGTACTTC	CAWTLGQTVDEQYF
.	TRBV12-2	.	TRBJ2-1	TGTGCAAGTCGCTCCTATCTAGCGTTTCCTTACAATGAGCAGTTCTTC	CASRSYLAFPYNEQFF
few	TRBV5-4	.	TRBJ2-1	TGTGCCAGCAGCGACAATCTCGGGGGATTGTACAATGAGCAGTTCTTC	CASSDNLGGLYNEQFF
.	TRBV30	.	TRBJ2-2	TGTGCCTGGAGTGCCGTAAGGGGGAATGCCGGGGAGCTGTTTTTT	CAWSAVRGNAGELFF